The rows below give T cell receptor beta chains drawn from one sample of a study of T cells in Graves' hyperthyroidism and ophthalmopathy. TCRdb itself ran the multiplex PCR reads through MiXCR, one entry per CDR3 protein. This repertoire shows hundreds of thousands of distinct CDR3 sequences, 14% found once; its top ten account for around an eighth. Sequencing was done on a sample of blood. These TCRs come from a woman in her forties or fifties with Graves' ophthalmopathy. Each CDR3 is given with its conserved first and last residue. The D gene is left open where the match is weak. Size is stated for part of the rows, as once, few or many counts, or as a class when the clone is expanded.

TRBJ2-1 | TRBV5-8 | NA | many | TGTGCCAGCAGCACGTGGACAGAGGACAATGAGCAGTTCTTC | CASSTWTEDNEQFF
TRBJ2-3 | TRBV20-1 | NA | NA | TGCAGTGCTATCGGGTTCACAGATACGCAGTATTTT | CSAIGFTDTQYF
TRBJ1-2 | TRBV5-1 | TRBD1 | NA | TGCGCCAGCAGCTTGAAAGGACAGGGGGCTCATGGCTACACCTTC | CASSLKGQGAHGYTF
TRBJ1-5 | TRBV19 | TRBD1 | NA | TGTGCCAGCCGGAGAAAGGACAGGGGCAATCAGCCCCAGCATTTT | CASRRKDRGNQPQHF
TRBJ2-1 | TRBV19 | NA | NA | TGTGCCAGTAGTACTTCCCCCATCAAGGACGCGAACAATGAGCAGTTCTTC | CASSTSPIKDANNEQFF
TRBJ2-2 | TRBV28 | TRBD1 | NA | TGTGCCAGCAAGGAGACAGGGGCCGCCGGGGAGCTGTTTTTT | CASKETGAAGELFF
TRBJ2-1 | TRBV9 | TRBD1 | few | TGTGCCAGCAGCGTTTTGGGGACAGGGGGTTACAATGAGCAGTTCTTC | CASSVLGTGGYNEQFF
TRBJ2-3 | TRBV30 | NA | many | TGTGCCTGGACCAACCCCAGGACTACTACAGATACGCAGTATTTT | CAWTNPRTTTDTQYF
TRBJ2-1 | TRBV6-2/TRBV6-3 | NA | many | TGTGCCAGCGGAGAAGGGGTGGGAGAGCAGTTCTTC | CASGEGVGEQFF
TRBJ2-7 | TRBV27 | TRBD2 | many | TGTGCCAGCAGTTTGACGGGGGGCTACGAGCAGTACTTC | CASSLTGGYEQYF
TRBJ2-7 | TRBV12-3/TRBV12-4 | TRBD2 | few | TGTGCCAGCAGTTTATGGACGCGGGAGGGGTACGAGCAGTACTTC | CASSLWTREGYEQYF
TRBJ1-1 | TRBV6-2/TRBV6-3 | NA | many | TGTGCCAGCAGTTACTCGAGACCGGGGGCCAACACTGAAGCTTTCTTT | CASSYSRPGANTEAFF
TRBJ2-2 | TRBV5-5 | TRBD1 | NA | TGTGCCAGCAGCTTTTTACGACAGGGAACCGGAGCCGGGGAGCTGTTTTTT | CASSFLRQGTGAGELFF
TRBJ2-3 | TRBV2 | TRBD2 | NA | TGTGCCAGCCGTGGGACTAGCGGGAGCGGCGGCACAGATACGCAGTATTTT | CASRGTSGSGGTDTQYF
TRBJ1-1 | TRBV15 | NA | many | TGTGCCACCAGCAGAGATAAGGGACCCTCCCTTGAAGCTTTCTTT | CATSRDKGPSLEAFF
TRBJ1-4 | TRBV5-8 | TRBD1 | few | TGTGCCAGCAGCTTAACTGGCCAGGGGGTTAATGAAAAACTGTTTTTT | CASSLTGQGVNEKLFF
TRBJ2-7 | TRBV19 | TRBD1 | few | TGTGCCAGTAGTATGGGGACAGAAAGGTCCTACGAGCAGTACTTC | CASSMGTERSYEQYF
TRBJ2-7 | TRBV7-2 | NA | many | TGTGCCAGCAGCTTTTATTTGGACGGAGACTACGAGCAGTACTTC | CASSFYLDGDYEQYF
TRBJ2-2 | TRBV6-1 | TRBD1 | NA | TGTGCCAGCAGTGAACTACAGGGGGCCGGGGAGCTGTTTTTT | CASSELQGAGELFF
TRBJ2-6 | TRBV7-2 | NA | NA | TGTGCCAGCAGATTAGACGGCACCTCTGGGGCCAACGTCCTGACTTTC | CASRLDGTSGANVLTF
TRBJ1-4 | TRBV2 | TRBD1 | few | TGTGCCAGCAGTAGACAGGGACCAAGTGAAAAACTGTTTTTT | CASSRQGPSEKLFF
TRBJ2-3 | TRBV4-3 | NA | NA | TGCGCCAGCAGCCAAGATTTCGCAGATACGCAGTATTTT | CASSQDFADTQYF
TRBJ2-3 | TRBV7-9 | TRBD2 | many | TGTGCCAGCAGCTTAAAACTAGCGGACCACACAGATACGCAGTATTTT | CASSLKLADHTDTQYF
TRBJ2-5 | TRBV12-3/TRBV12-4 | NA | many | TGTGCCAGCAGCTTAAGCGGCCAAGAGACCCAGTACTTC | CASSLSGQETQYF
TRBJ2-7 | TRBV5-1 | TRBD2 | NA | TGCGCCAGCAGCTTGGGGGCGGGAGGCATATACGAGCAGTACTTC | CASSLGAGGIYEQYF
TRBJ2-1 | TRBV7-3 | NA | NA | TGTGCCAGCAGGGGCGGGACAAACCCGAACAATGAGCAGTTCTTC | CASRGGTNPNNEQFF
TRBJ2-1 | TRBV5-1 | TRBD2 | NA | TGCGCCAGCAGCTTTAGCGGGAGTGGTGAGCAGTTCTTC | CASSFSGSGEQFF
TRBJ1-1 | TRBV30 | NA | NA | TGTGCCTGGAGTGTACGGAACCCTGAAGCTTTCTTT | CAWSVRNPEAFF
TRBJ2-1 | TRBV7-9 | TRBD1 | NA | TGTGCCAGCAGCGCCCCGGGACAGGGGGCCGACAATGAGCAGTTCTTC | CASSAPGQGADNEQFF
TRBJ1-6 | TRBV4-3 | NA | NA | TGCGCCAGCAGCCAAAACTCCAATAATAATTCACCCCTCCACTTT | CASSQNSNNNSPLHF
TRBJ2-7 | TRBV20-1 | TRBD2 | many | TGCAGTGCTAGAGTCGGACTAGCGGGGAACTACGAGCAGTACTTC | CSARVGLAGNYEQYF
TRBJ2-7 | TRBV4-1 | TRBD2 | many | TGCGCCAGCAGCCTCCGAGGAGGGACTAGCGGCGACGAGCAGTACTTC | CASSLRGGTSGDEQYF
TRBJ1-2 | TRBV7-2 | NA | many | TGTGCCAGCAGCTTAGTAATGGGGGGGCACTATGGCTACACCTTC | CASSLVMGGHYGYTF
TRBJ2-1 | TRBV28 | TRBD2 | many | TGTGCCACCCGGACTAGCGGGAGGGGAGGCTACAATGAGCAGTTCTTC | CATRTSGRGGYNEQFF
TRBJ2-1 | TRBV7-2 | TRBD2 | once | TGTGCCAGCAGCTTAGGTAGCGGGCGGAAGATTTACAATGAGCAGTTCTTC | CASSLGSGRKIYNEQFF
TRBJ2-1 | TRBV11-3 | TRBD2 | few | TGTGCCAGCAGCGAGAGGACTAGCGGACTCTACAATGAGCAGTTCTTC | CASSERTSGLYNEQFF
TRBJ2-7 | TRBV28 | TRBD2 | many | TGTGCCAGCAGCAATAGGGCTAGCGGGATCAGCTCCTACGAGCAGTACTTC | CASSNRASGISSYEQYF
TRBJ2-3 | TRBV19 | TRBD2 | few | TGTGCCAGTAGTAGCCGTCCGGGGGGGGGCACAGATACGCAGTATTTT | CASSSRPGGGTDTQYF
TRBJ2-6 | TRBV6-1 | TRBD1 | NA | TGTGCCAGCAGTGTAGTGGGGACAGGCTCCTTCTCTGGGGCCAACGTCCTGACTTTC | CASSVVGTGSFSGANVLTF
TRBJ2-7 | TRBV27 | NA | many | TGTGCCAGCAGTTTAGGTGGGGTTCCCATCTACGAGCAGTACTTC | CASSLGGVPIYEQYF
TRBJ1-1 | TRBV20-1 | NA | NA | TGCAGTGCTAGACACCTGACCACTGAAGCTTTCTTT | CSARHLTTEAFF